This T cell receptor (beta chain) was recorded in a study of shared clonotypes between healthy human individuals. The wider study: A donor's plate count was three for CD4 naive and three for CD4 memory; CD8 naive had two and CD8 memory one. Study-wide results and limits: Richness estimates generally favored naive over memory subsets. Tissues were not sampled, only blood, and their repertoires likely differ. Several donors had 4% to 5% of their naive CD4 clonotypes in common.

In this sample, this clone turned up once. What it binds is not known. This same CDR3 is encoded by further DNA sequences in the sample. Clones were read by immunoSEQ multiplex PCR, and TCRdb kept only the in-frame ones, dropping some. The sample contains some 2.1 million clones, 85% to 95% of which appear only once. Naive CD8 cells lacked CD45RO, underwent positive selection for CCR7 and left out terminally differentiated effector memory CD45RA+ cells. Sample: naive CD8+ T cells from PBMCs. This sequence was found in a man aged 18 to 29 in good health. Some clones in this sample may be carry-over from other donors' samples.

Here the CDR3 DNA reads TGTGCCAGCAGTTTAGTACAGGGCCGTTACGAGCAGTACTTC. Protein product: CASSLVQGRYEQYF. This chain joins TRBV28 and TRBJ2-7; possible D gene TRBD1, 6 bases. V lost 2 bases, J lost 4 bases, and 12 bases lay in between. The CDR3 is 14 residues long. CDR1 is MDHEN, CDR2 SYDVKM, per germline.